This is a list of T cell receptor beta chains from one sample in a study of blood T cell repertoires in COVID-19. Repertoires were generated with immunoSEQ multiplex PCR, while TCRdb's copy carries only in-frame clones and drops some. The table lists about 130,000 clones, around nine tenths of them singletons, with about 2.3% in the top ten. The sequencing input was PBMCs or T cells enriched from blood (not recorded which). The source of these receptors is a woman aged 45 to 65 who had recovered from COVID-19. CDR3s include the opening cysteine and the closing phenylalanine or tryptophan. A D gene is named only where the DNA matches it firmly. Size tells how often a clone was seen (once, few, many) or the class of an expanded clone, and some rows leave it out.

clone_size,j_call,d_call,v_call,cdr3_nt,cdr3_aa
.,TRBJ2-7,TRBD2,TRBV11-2,TGTGCCAGCACCACGACTAGCGGGGACTCCTACGAGCAGTACTTC,CASTTTSGDSYEQYF
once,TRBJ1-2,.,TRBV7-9,TGTGCCAGCAGCCCTGGGCCCAATCCGCTTGGCTACACCTTC,CASSPGPNPLGYTF
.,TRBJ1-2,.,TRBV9,TGTGCCAGCTCCACCTCGGGTCTTAACTATGGCTACACCTTC,CASSTSGLNYGYTF
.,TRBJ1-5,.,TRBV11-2,TGTGCCAGCAGCTTGGAGGAAAATCAGCCCCAGCATTTT,CASSLEENQPQHF
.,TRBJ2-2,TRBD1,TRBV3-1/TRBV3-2,TGTGCCAGCAGCCAAGATGGACAGGGGGCTAGAACCGGGGAGCTGTTTTTT,CASSQDGQGARTGELFF
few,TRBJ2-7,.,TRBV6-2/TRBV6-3,TGTGCCGCCAGCCCCAGCTACGAGCAGTACTTC,CAASPSYEQYF
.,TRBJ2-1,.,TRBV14,TGTGCCAGCAGCCAAGATTCCCGGGACTCTATCCGGTTCTTC,CASSQDSRDSIRFF
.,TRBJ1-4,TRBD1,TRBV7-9,TGTGCCAGCAGTACTGTGGTGACAGGGCCAGAGGAACTGTTTTTT,CASSTVVTGPEELFF
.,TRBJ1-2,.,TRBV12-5,TGTGCTAGTGCCCAAGGACTTGATGGCTACACCTTC,CASAQGLDGYTF
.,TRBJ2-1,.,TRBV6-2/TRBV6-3,TGTGCCAGCAGTGAGCTACGGACGGGGGGCCCCAATGAGCAGTTCTTC,CASSELRTGGPNEQFF
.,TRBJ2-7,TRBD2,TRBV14,TGTGCCAGCAGCCAAGCCCTAGCGGACTCCTACGAGCAGTACTTC,CASSQALADSYEQYF
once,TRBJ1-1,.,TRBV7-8,TGTGCCAGCAGCCCCGGGCGTCTAGGGGGCACTGAAGCTTTCTTT,CASSPGRLGGTEAFF